The present T cell receptor (beta chain) was sequenced within a study of pediatric ulcerative colitis. Study observations and caveats: Repertoires came from total lymphocyte DNA, not specific subsets. In rectum, acute severe colitis had expanded clones and less diversity.

This CDR3 has 14 amino acids. V shed 4 bases, J shed 2 bases, and the junction held 5 bases outside the gene matches. Germline-derived CDR1 and CDR2 are SGHRS and YFSETQ. This was a survey-level run. Samples were sequenced at Survey level, maximum 500,000 reads. Assay used: immunoSEQ multiplex PCR; TCRdb lists only in-frame clones, some missing. This table holds tens of thousands of clones, 87% found once. As for this clone: The antigen is not known.

Sequenced input: blood. The chain has TRBV5-1 and TRBJ2-7; 8 nucleotides line up with TRBD1. The TCR originated in a boy between 5 and 17 years old who was a control in a study of pediatric ulcerative colitis. The CDR3 loop reads CASSDGQGPYEQYF. The CDR3 nucleotides read TGCGCCAGCAGCGACGGACAGGGTCCCTACGAGCAGTACTTC.